This section outlines one T cell receptor beta chain sequence together with its context. This entry comes from a study of cytomegalovirus exposure and HLA in healthy donors. This CDR3 has 14 residues. Primers: 60 Vbeta forward and 13 Jbeta reverse. Original processing notes: Roughly 11 million of the roughly 77 million unique TCR beta chains counted in a later analysis were shared. Only in-frame clones appear in the TCRdb table, and some are missing; sequencing was by immunoSEQ multiplex PCR. That table furnishes V, J and clone size, whereas the DNA furnished D and trimming. The sample has under 200,000 clones, 75% to 90% seen once.

Source material: PBMCs. This rearrangement joins TRBV21-1 to TRBJ2-1; TRBD2, the table's D call, lacks a check against the DNA. TRBV21-1 is noted as a pseudogene. The sequence was obtained from a male donor in good health and CMV-seropositive. CDR3 residues: CASPPRSSYNEQFF. The CDR3 DNA reads TGTGCCAGCCCACCTAGGAGCTCCTACAATGAGCAGTTCTTC.